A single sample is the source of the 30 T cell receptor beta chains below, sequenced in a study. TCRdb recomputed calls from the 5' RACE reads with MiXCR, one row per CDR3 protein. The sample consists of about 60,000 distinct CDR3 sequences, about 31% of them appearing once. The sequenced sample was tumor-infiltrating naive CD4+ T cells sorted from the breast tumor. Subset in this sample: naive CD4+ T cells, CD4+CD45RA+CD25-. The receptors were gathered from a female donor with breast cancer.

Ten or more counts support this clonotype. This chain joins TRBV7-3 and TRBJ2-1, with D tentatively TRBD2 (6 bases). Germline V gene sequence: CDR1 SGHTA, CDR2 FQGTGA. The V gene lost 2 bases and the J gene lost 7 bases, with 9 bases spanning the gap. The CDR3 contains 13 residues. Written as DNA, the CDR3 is TGTGCCAGCAGCTTATGGGGAGGAAATGAGCAGTTCTTC. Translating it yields CASSLWGGNEQFF.

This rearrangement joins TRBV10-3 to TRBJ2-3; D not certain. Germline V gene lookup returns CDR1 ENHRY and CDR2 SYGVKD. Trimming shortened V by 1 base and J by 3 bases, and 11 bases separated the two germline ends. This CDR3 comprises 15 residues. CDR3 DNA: TGTGCCATCAGTGAGTTGACAAAACAGACAGATACGCAGTATTTT. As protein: CAISELTKQTDTQYF.

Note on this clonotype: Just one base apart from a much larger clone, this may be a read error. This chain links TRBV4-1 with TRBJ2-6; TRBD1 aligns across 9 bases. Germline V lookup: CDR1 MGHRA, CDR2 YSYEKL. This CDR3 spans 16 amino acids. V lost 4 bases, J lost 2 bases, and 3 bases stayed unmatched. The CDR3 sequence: CASSPGQGPGANVLTF. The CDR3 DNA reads TGCGCCAGCAGCCCCGGACAGGGGCCTGGGGCCAACGTCCTGACTTTC.

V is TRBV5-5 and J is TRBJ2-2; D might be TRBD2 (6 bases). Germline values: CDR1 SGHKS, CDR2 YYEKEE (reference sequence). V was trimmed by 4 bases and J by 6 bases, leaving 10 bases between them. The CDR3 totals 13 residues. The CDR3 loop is CASSPEGPGELFF. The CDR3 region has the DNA TGTGCCAGCAGCCCGGAGGGCCCCGGGGAGCTGTTTTTT.

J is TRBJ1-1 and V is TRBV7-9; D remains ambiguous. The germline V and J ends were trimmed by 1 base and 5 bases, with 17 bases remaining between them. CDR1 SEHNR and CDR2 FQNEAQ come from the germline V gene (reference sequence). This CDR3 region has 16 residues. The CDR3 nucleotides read TGTGCCAGCAGCTTAGACTTGTGGCGGGGTATGACTGAAGCTTTCTTT. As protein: CASSLDLWRGMTEAFF.

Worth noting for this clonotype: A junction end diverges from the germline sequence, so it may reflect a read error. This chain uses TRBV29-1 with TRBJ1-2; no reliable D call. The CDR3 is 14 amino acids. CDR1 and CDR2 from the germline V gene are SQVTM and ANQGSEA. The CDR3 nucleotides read TGCAGCGCTGAAGAAGGCAGACCTAACTATGGCTACACCTTC. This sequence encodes CSAEEGRPNYGYTF.

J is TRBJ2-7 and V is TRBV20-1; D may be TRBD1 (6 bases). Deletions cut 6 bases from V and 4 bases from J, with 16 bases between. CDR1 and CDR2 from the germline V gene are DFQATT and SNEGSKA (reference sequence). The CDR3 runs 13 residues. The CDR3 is CSAEAQGKYEQYF. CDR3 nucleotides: TGCAGTGCGGAAGCACAGGGAAAATACGAGCAGTACTTC.

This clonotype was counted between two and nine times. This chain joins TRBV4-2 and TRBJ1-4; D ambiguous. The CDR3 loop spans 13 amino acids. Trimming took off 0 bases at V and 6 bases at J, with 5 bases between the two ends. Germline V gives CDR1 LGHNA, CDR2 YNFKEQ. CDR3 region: CASSQEQDEKLFF. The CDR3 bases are TGTGCCAGCAGCCAAGAGCAGGATGAAAAACTGTTTTTT.

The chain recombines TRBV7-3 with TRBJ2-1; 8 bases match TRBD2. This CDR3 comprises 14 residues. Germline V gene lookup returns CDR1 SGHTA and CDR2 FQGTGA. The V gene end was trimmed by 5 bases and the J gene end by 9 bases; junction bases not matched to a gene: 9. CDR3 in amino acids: CASSLAGGGGEQFF. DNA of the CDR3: TGTGCCAGCAGCCTCGCGGGAGGAGGTGGTGAGCAGTTCTTC.

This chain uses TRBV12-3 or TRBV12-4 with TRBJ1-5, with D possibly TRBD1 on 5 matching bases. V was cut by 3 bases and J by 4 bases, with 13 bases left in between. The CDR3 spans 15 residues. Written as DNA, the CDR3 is TGTGCCAGCAGTTTGGCAGGGCTACTTAATCAGCCCCAGCATTTT. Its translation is CASSLAGLLNQPQHF.

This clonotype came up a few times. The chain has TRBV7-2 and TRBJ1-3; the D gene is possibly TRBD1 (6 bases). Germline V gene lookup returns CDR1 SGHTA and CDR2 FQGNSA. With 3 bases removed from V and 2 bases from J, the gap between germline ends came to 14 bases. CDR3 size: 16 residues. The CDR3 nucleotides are TGTGCCAGCAGCTTCTCGGCAGGGGCCCCTGGAAACACCATATATTTT. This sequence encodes CASSFSAGAPGNTIYF.

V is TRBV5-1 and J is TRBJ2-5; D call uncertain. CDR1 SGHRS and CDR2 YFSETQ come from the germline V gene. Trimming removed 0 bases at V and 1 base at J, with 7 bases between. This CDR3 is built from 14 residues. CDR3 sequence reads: CASSLVARQETQYF. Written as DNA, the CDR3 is TGCGCCAGCAGCTTGGTGGCACGCCAAGAGACCCAGTACTTC.

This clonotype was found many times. This chain's CDR3 is CASRLAASTDTQYF. DNA for the CDR3: TGTGCCAGCAGATTAGCGGCTAGCACAGATACGCAGTATTTT. The V gene is TRBV6-2 or TRBV6-3, the J gene TRBJ2-3; D might be TRBD2 (6 bases). The V and J ends lost 6 bases and 0 bases respectively, with 10 bases between them. The CDR3 consists of 14 residues. The germline V gene encodes CDR1 MNHEY and CDR2 SVGEGT.

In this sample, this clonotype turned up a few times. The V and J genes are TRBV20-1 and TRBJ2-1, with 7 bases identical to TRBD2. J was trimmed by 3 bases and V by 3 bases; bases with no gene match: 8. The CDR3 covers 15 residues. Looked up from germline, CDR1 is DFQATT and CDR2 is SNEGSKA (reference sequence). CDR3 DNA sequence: TGCAGTGCTAGGGTCCGACTAGCTAACTACAATGAGCAGTTCTTC. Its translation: CSARVRLANYNEQFF.

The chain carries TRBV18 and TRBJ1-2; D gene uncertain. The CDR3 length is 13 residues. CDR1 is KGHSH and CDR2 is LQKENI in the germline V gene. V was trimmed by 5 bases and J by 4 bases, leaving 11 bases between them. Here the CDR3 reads CASSLGASYGYTF. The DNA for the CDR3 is TGTGCCAGCTCATTGGGCGCCTCCTATGGCTACACCTTC.

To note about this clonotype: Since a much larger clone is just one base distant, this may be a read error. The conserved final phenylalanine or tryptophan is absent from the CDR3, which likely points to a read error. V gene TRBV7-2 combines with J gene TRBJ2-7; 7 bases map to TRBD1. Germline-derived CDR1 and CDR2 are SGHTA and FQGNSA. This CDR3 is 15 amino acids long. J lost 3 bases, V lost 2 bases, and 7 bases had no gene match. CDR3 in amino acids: CASSLSGTDNYEQYS. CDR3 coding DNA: TGTGCCAGCAGCTTATCCGGGACAGATAACTACGAGCAGTACTCC.

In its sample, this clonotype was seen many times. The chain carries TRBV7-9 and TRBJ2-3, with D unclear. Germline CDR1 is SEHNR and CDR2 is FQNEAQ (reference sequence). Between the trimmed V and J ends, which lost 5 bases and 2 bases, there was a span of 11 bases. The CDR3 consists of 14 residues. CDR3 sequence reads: CASSRAHPTDTQYF. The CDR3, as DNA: TGTGCCAGCAGCCGAGCCCACCCCACAGATACGCAGTATTTT.

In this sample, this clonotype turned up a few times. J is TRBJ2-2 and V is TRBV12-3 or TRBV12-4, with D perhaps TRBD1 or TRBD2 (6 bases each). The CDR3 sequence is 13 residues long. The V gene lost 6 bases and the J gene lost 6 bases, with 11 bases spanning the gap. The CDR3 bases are TGTGCCAGCAGACACAGGGAGGCCGGGGAGCTGTTTTTT. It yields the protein CASRHREAGELFF.

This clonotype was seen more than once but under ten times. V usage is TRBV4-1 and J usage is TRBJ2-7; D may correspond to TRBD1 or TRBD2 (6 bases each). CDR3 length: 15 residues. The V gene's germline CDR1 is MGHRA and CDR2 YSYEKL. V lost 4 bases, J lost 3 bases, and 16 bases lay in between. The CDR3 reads CASSRTWGAFYEQYF. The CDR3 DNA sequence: TGCGCCAGCAGCCGGACGTGGGGGGCCTTCTACGAGCAGTACTTC.

CDR3 sequence (DNA): TGTGCCAGCAGTCGATCCGGGACTAGCGGCCATTCCTACAATGAGCAGTTCTTC. Protein: CASSRSGTSGHSYNEQFF. The chain uses TRBV12-3 or TRBV12-4 and TRBJ2-1, with 11 bases that match TRBD2. V was clipped by 5 bases and J by 1 base; unmatched bases: 10. This CDR3 comprises 18 residues.

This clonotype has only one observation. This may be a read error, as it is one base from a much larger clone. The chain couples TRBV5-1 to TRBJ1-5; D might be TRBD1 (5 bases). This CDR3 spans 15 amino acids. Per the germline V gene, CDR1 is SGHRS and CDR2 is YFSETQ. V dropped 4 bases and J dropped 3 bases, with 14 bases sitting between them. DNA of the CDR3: TGCGCCAGCAGCGAACAGGAGTTTCACAATCAGCCCCAGCATTTT. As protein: CASSEQEFHNQPQHF.

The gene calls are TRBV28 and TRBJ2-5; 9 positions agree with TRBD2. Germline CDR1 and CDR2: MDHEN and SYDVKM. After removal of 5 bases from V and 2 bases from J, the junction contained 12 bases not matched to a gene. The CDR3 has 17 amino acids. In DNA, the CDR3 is TGTGCCAGCAGTCCCGACCATAGCGGGAGAGCTCAAGAGACCCAGTACTTC. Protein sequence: CASSPDHSGRAQETQYF. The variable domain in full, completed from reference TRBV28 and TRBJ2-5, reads DVKVTQSSRYLVKRTGEKVFLECVQDMDHENMFWYRQDPGLGLRLIYFSYDVKMKEKGDIPEGYSVSREKKERFSLILESASTNQTSMYLCASSPDHSGRAQETQYFGPGTRLLVL.

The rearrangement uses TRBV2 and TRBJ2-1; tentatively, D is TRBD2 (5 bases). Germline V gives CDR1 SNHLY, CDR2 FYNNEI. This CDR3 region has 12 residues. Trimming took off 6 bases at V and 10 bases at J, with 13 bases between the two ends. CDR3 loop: CASRGLPREQFF. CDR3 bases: TGTGCCAGCAGAGGACTCCCTCGGGAGCAGTTCTTC.

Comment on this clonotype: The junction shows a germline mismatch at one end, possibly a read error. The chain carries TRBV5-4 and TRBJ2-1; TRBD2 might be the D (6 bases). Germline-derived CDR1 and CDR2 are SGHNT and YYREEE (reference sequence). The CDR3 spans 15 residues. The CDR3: CAGSLEAGRINEQFF. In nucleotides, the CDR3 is TGTGCCGGCAGCTTGGAGGCAGGGAGGATCAATGAGCAGTTCTTC.

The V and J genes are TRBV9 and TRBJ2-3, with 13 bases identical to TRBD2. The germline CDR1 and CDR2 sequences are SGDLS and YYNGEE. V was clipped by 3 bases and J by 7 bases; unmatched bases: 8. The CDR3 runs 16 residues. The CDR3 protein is CASSAELAGGLNTQYF. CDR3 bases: TGTGCCAGCAGCGCCGAACTAGCGGGGGGGCTTAATACGCAGTATTTT. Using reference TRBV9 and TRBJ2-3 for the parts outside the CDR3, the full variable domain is DSGVTQTPKHLITATGQRVTLRCSPRSGDLSVYWYQQSLDQGLQFLIQYYNGEERAKGNILERFSAQQFPDLHSELNLSSLELGDSALYFCASSAELAGGLNTQYFGPGTRLTVL.

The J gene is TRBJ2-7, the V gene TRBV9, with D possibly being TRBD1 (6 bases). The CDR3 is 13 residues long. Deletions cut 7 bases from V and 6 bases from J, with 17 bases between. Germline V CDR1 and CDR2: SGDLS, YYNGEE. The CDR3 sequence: CASARGRDGEQYF. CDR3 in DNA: TGTGCCAGCGCCAGGGGTAGGGACGGCGAGCAGTACTTC.

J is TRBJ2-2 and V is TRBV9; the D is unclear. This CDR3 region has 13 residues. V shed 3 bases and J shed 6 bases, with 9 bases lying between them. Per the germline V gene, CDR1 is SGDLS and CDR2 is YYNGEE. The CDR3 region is CASSAVFSGELFF. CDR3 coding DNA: TGTGCCAGCAGCGCAGTCTTCTCCGGGGAGCTGTTTTTT. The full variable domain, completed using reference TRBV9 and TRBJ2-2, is DSGVTQTPKHLITATGQRVTLRCSPRSGDLSVYWYQQSLDQGLQFLIQYYNGEERAKGNILERFSAQQFPDLHSELNLSSLELGDSALYFCASSAVFSGELFFGEGSRLTVL.

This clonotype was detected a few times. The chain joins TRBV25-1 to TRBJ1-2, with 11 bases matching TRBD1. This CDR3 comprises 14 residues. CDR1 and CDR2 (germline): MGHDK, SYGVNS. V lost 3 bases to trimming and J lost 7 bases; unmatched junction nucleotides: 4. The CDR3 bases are TGTGCCAGCAGTGACGGACAGGGGGCAATTGGCTACACCTTC. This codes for CASSDGQGAIGYTF.

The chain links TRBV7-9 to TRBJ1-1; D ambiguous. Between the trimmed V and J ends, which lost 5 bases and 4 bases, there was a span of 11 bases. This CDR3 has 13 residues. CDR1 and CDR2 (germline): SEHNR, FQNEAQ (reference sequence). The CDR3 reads CASSPPPGTEAFF. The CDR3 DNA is TGTGCCAGCAGCCCCCCGCCGGGCACTGAAGCTTTCTTT.

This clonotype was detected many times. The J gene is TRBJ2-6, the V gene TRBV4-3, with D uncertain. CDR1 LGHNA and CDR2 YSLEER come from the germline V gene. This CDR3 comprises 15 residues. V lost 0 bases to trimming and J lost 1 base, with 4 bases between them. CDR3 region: CASSQEGSGANVLTF. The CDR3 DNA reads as TGCGCCAGCAGCCAAGAAGGATCTGGGGCCAACGTCCTGACTTTC.